This T cell receptor beta chain was recorded in a study of Graves' ophthalmopathy and Graves' hyperthyroidism. This clonotype was counted many times. Trimming removed 1 base from V and 4 bases from J, with 8 bases in between. CDR1 is SGHTA, CDR2 FQGNSA, per germline. The CDR3 is 13 residues long. TCR beta CDR3 amplification used RNA transcripts. HTBI primers were used in a first-round RT-PCR, which preceded a second-round multiplex PCR. One entry per CDR3 protein, called by TCRdb with MiXCR from the multiplex PCR reads. This table holds a few hundred thousand distinct CDR3 sequences, approximately 17% found once. PBMCs stemmed from 9 to 10 ml of fresh peripheral blood.

Sequencing was carried out using peripheral blood. The TCR was taken from an adult woman with stable Graves' hyperthyroidism. This sequence joins TRBV7-2 and TRBJ2-7; no reliable D call. CDR3 coding DNA: TGTGCCAGCAGCTTAGACCCAGGATACGAGCAGTACTTC. Its protein is CASSLDPGYEQYF.